A single sample is the source of the 22 T cell receptor beta chains below, sequenced in a study of T cells in Graves' hyperthyroidism and ophthalmopathy. Amplification of TCR beta CDR3 regions was performed using RNA transcripts as template. An initial round of RT-PCR targeting the TCR CDR3 relied on the HTBI primer set. TCRdb itself ran the multiplex PCR reads through MiXCR, one entry per CDR3 protein. The repertoire has hundreds of thousands of distinct CDR3 sequences, about 38% of them found once; the top ten carry over 8%. Specimen: blood. The receptors here all came from a man aged 18-30 years with Graves' hyperthyroidism.

This sequence joins TRBV5-1 and TRBJ2-6; tentatively, D is TRBD2 (5 bases). V was cut by 0 bases and J by 0 bases, with 7 bases left in between. Germline V gene sequence: CDR1 SGHRS, CDR2 YFSETQ. The CDR3 runs 16 residues. The CDR3 loop is CASSLEAGSGANVLTF. The CDR3 region has the DNA TGCGCCAGCAGCTTGGAGGCGGGCTCTGGGGCCAACGTCCTGACTTTC. Full variable domain (outside the CDR3, taken from reference TRBV5-1 and TRBJ2-6): KAGVTQTPRYLIKTRGQQVTLSCSPISGHRSVSWYQQTPGQGLQFLFEYFSETQRNKGNFPGRFSGRQFSNSRSEMNVSTLELGDSALYLCASSLEAGSGANVLTFGAGSRLTVL.

This clonotype was recorded at least ten times. The chain is built from TRBV7-8 and TRBJ1-1, with D uncertain. V was pared by 7 bases and J by 6 bases, with 9 bases between. There are 11 residues in the CDR3. The germline V gene has CDR1 SGHVS and CDR2 FQNEAQ. CDR3 nucleotides: TGTGCCAGCACAAAAGGCGCTGAAGCTTTCTTT. It translates to CASTKGAEAFF.

To note about this clonotype: This may be a read error: a much more frequent sequence differs by one nucleotide. This sequence joins TRBV7-6 and TRBJ1-3; 8 bases align to TRBD1. The V segment lost 0 bases and the J segment 7 bases; nucleotides outside the gene matches: 8. CDR1 SGHVS and CDR2 FNYEAQ come from the germline V gene. The length of the CDR3 is 16 residues. CDR3 loop: CASSLATQGARNTIYF. For the CDR3, the DNA is TGTGCCAGCAGCTTAGCGACTCAGGGGGCTAGGAACACCATATATTTT.

Comment on this clonotype: One end of the junction is discordant with germline, which a read error may explain. The chain couples TRBV6-5 to TRBJ2-7; either TRBD1 or TRBD2 may fit D (5 bases each). Germline values: CDR1 MNHEY, CDR2 SVGAGI. The CDR3 runs to 12 residues. CDR3 sequence (DNA): TGTGCCAGCAGTCACGGGACCTACGAGCTGTACTTC. Translating it yields CASSHGTYELYF.

This clonotype has at least ten counts. The chain is built from TRBV11-2 and TRBJ2-2; D ambiguous. CDR1 SGHAT and CDR2 FQNNGV come from the germline V gene. The V and J ends lost 5 bases and 10 bases respectively, with 8 bases between them. The CDR3 covers 11 residues. The CDR3 DNA reads TGTGCCAGCAGCCAAAGCGAGGAGCTGTTTTTT. It codes for CASSQSEELFF.

The CDR3 DNA is TGTGCCAGCAGCCCCCCGGACTTGGGACCCAACGTCCTGACTTTC. Amino acids: CASSPPDLGPNVLTF. The chain employs TRBV11-2 and TRBJ2-6; D tentatively fits TRBD1 or TRBD2 (5 bases each). Germline CDR1 reads SGHAT; CDR2 reads FQNNGV. The CDR3 is 15 amino acids. V lost 5 bases to trimming and J lost 8 bases, with 16 bases between them.

This clonotype has a count of ten or more. V gene TRBV10-3 combines with J gene TRBJ2-7, with D maybe TRBD1 (6 bases). V lost 0 bases and J lost 0, with 9 bases in between. From germline, CDR1 is ENHRY and CDR2 SYGVKD. This CDR3 is 15 amino acids long. The CDR3 loop is CAISESTGSSYEQYF. The CDR3 DNA sequence: TGTGCCATCAGTGAGTCGACAGGTAGCTCCTACGAGCAGTACTTC.

The V call is TRBV14, the J call TRBJ1-2; 7 bases line up with TRBD1. This CDR3 region has 14 residues. CDR1 SGHDN and CDR2 FVKESK come from the germline V gene. Trimming took 7 bases from V and 0 from J; bases not matched to a gene: 5. The CDR3 coding sequence is TGTGCCAGCAACAAAGGGGGCTCTAACTATGGCTACACCTTC. Amino acids: CASNKGGSNYGYTF. The full variable domain, completed using reference TRBV14 and TRBJ1-2, is EAGVTQFPSHSVIEKGQTVTLRCDPISGHDNLYWYRRVMGKEIKFLLHFVKESKQDESGMPNNRFLAERTGGTYSTLKVQPAELEDSGVYFCASNKGGSNYGYTFGSGTRLTVV.

This clonotype came up a few times. In nucleotides, the CDR3 is TGTGCCAGCAGTCCCTCCGGGACAGGTCCTGAAGCTTTCTTT. Its protein is CASSPSGTGPEAFF. The chain has TRBV9 and TRBJ1-1; TRBD1 aligns across 8 bases. Trimming at V came to 5 bases and at J to 6 bases, leaving 9 bases not matched to a gene. The V gene's germline CDR1 is SGDLS and CDR2 YYNGEE. This CDR3 spans 14 amino acids.

J is TRBJ1-5 and V is TRBV7-2; TRBD1 might be the D (6 bases). The CDR3 spans 16 residues. V dropped 1 base and J dropped 6 bases, with 16 bases sitting between them. Per germline, CDR1 SGHTA and CDR2 FQGNSA. CDR3 sequence (DNA): TGTGCCAGCAGCTTAGTTTTGGGGGGCGCGGGTCAGCCCCAGCATTTT. This sequence encodes CASSLVLGGAGQPQHF.

The CDR3 loop reads CATSRGTSWIDEQFF. The CDR3 bases are TGTGCCACCAGCAGAGGGACTAGCTGGATCGATGAGCAGTTCTTC. The chain joins TRBV15 to TRBJ2-5; 8 bases line up with TRBD2. The J call is uncertain, as TRBJ2-1 better fits the DNA end. Looked up from germline, CDR1 is LNHNV and CDR2 is YYDKDF (reference sequence). This CDR3 is built from 15 residues.

This clonotype occurred many times. The chain combines TRBV7-9 with TRBJ1-3; D not resolved. Germline V gives CDR1 SEHNR, CDR2 FQNEAQ (reference sequence). V lost 2 bases, J lost 0 bases, and 5 bases lay in between. The CDR3 sequence is 14 residues long. In nucleotides, the CDR3 is TGTGCCAGCAGCTTAACAGCCTCTGGAAACACCATATATTTT. It encodes CASSLTASGNTIYF.

Concerning this clonotype: A clone one base away is much larger, so this may be a read error. The chain uses TRBV5-1 and TRBJ2-2, with D tentatively TRBD1 (6 bases). The CDR3 contains 14 residues. Germline-derived CDR1 and CDR2 are SGHRS and YFSETQ. Trimming took 7 bases from V and 4 from J, leaving 14 bases between them. CDR3 amino acids: CASFGQRSTGELFF. The CDR3 coding sequence is TGCGCCAGCTTTGGACAGAGGAGCACCGGGGAGCTGTTTTTT.

In this sample, this clonotype turned up many times. This rearrangement joins TRBV10-3 to TRBJ2-2; 14 bases align to TRBD2. The germline gives CDR1 ENHRY, CDR2 SYGVKD. Germline trimming cut 4 bases from V and 3 bases from J; bases unmatched to any gene: 1. The CDR3 totals 16 residues. The CDR3 loop is CAISVTSGRDTGELFF. The DNA for the CDR3 is TGTGCCATCAGTGTGACTAGCGGGAGGGACACCGGGGAGCTGTTTTTT.

In the case of this clonotype: This sequence may be a read error, since a much larger clone differs from it by one base. The rearrangement uses TRBV19 and TRBJ2-2; D is perhaps TRBD1 (5 bases). Per the germline V gene, CDR1 is LNHDA and CDR2 is SQIVND (reference sequence). This CDR3 spans 10 amino acids. Trimming left V 10 bases short and J 7 bases short, with 7 bases between. The DNA for the CDR3 is TGTGCCATCGGACACGGGGAGCTGTTTTTT. Translation: CAIGHGELFF.

This sequence joins TRBV19 and TRBJ1-4; perhaps TRBD1 as D (6 bases). The germline V gene encodes CDR1 LNHDA and CDR2 SQIVND (reference sequence). The CDR3 has 16 residues. V dropped 0 bases and J dropped 8 bases, with 16 bases sitting between them. CDR3 amino acids: CASSIDPGAEEEKLFF. For the CDR3, the DNA is TGTGCCAGTAGTATAGACCCGGGGGCAGAGGAGGAAAAACTGTTTTTT. The full variable domain, its missing parts supplied by reference TRBV19 and TRBJ1-4, is DGGITQSPKYLFRKEGQNVTLSCEQNLNHDAMYWYRQDPGQGLRLIYYSQIVNDFQKGDIAEGYSVSREKKESFPLTVTSAQKNPTAFYLCASSIDPGAEEEKLFFGSGTQLSVL.

This clonotype appeared a few times. This chain connects TRBV11-2 to TRBJ1-2; D gene uncertain. The CDR3 contains 16 residues. Trimming left V 4 bases short and J 7 bases short, with 22 bases between. Germline loops: CDR1 SGHAT, CDR2 FQNNGV. CDR3 region: CASSSTTPSPDGGYTF. DNA of the CDR3: TGTGCCAGCAGCTCAACCACCCCAAGCCCGGACGGTGGCTACACCTTC. Supplemented by reference TRBV11-2 and TRBJ1-2, the full variable domain reads EAGVAQSPRYKIIEKRQSVAFWCNPISGHATLYWYQQILGQGPKLLIQFQNNGVVDDSQLPKDRFSAERLKGVDSTLKIQPAKLEDSAVYLCASSSTTPSPDGGYTFGSGTRLTVV.

This clonotype came up many times. One junction end disagrees with the germline gene, perhaps due to a read error. The chain has TRBV20-1 and TRBJ2-5; perhaps TRBD1 as D (6 bases). The CDR3 has 12 residues. Germline V gene lookup returns CDR1 DFQATT and CDR2 SNEGSKA (reference sequence). CDR3: CSASGQQATQYF. The CDR3, as DNA: TGCAGTGCCTCCGGACAGCAAGCGACCCAGTACTTC.

The rearrangement links TRBV12-3 or TRBV12-4 to TRBJ1-1; no reliable D call. This CDR3 spans 12 amino acids. The ends were cut back, 4 bases at V and 6 bases at J, with 9 bases in the middle. CDR3 loop: CASSSGNPEAFF. DNA of the CDR3: TGTGCCAGCAGTTCGGGCAATCCTGAAGCTTTCTTT.

This clonotype was recorded many times. The V gene is TRBV20-1, the J gene TRBJ1-2; weak D call: TRBD1 (6 bases). V lost 6 bases to trimming and J lost 7 bases, with 9 bases between them. Germline CDR1 DFQATT, CDR2 SNEGSKA (reference sequence). The CDR3 totals 10 residues. The CDR3 protein is CSALDSGYTF. CDR3 DNA: TGCAGTGCCCTGGACAGTGGCTACACCTTC.

There are many counts of this clonotype. In nucleotides, the CDR3 is TGTGCCAGCAGTTTAGCCAGGGGTGGCTATGGCTACACCTTC. Amino acid sequence: CASSLARGGYGYTF. The chain combines TRBV12-3 or TRBV12-4 with TRBJ1-2, with a tentative D call TRBD1 (6 bases). Trimming stripped 0 bases from V and 4 bases from J, with 9 bases between. The CDR3 totals 14 residues.

In this sample, this clonotype turned up many times. The V call is TRBV7-9, the J call TRBJ2-7, with D hard to call. From germline, CDR1 is SEHNR and CDR2 FQNEAQ (reference sequence). The CDR3 has 10 residues. V was pared by 3 bases and J by 6 bases, with 3 bases between. The CDR3: CASSLREQYF. CDR3 nucleotide sequence: TGTGCCAGCAGCTTGCGCGAGCAGTACTTC.